This is a list of T cell receptor beta chains from one sample in a study of persistence of HIV-infected CD4 T cells. Some clones are missing from TCRdb's copy, which holds only in-frame ones; the method was immunoSEQ multiplex PCR. The table shows approximately 34,000 clones, with around 82% occurring only once. These receptors' antigens are unknown. The material was CD4+ T cells sorted from PBMCs after approximately 19-hour stimulation, obtained from a patient who received antiretroviral therapy. The receptors were gathered from an adult woman with HIV who was CMV-seropositive. Both conserved end residues are part of each CDR3. The order of the fields is V gene, J gene, clone size, D gene, CDR3 protein, CDR3 DNA. The D gene is left open where the match is weak. A row's size may be missing; if present it is once, few, many or a size class.

>TRBV5-1|TRBJ1-2|-|-
CASNYDGAAKNYGYTF
TGCGCCAGCAATTACGATGGGGCAGCCAAGAACTATGGCTACACCTTC
>TRBV2|TRBJ1-2|-|TRBD1
CAGQGVGYGYTF
TGTGCCGGACAGGGTGTTGGCTATGGCTACACCTTC
>TRBV7-2|TRBJ1-1|-|TRBD1
CASSLGRWTGTNTEAFF
TGTGCCAGCAGCTTAGGTAGGTGGACAGGGACGAACACTGAAGCTTTCTTT
>TRBV2|TRBJ2-2|-|-
CASSESGGELFF
TGTGCCAGCAGTGAATCCGGCGGGGAGCTGTTTTTT
>TRBV5-4|TRBJ2-5|-|TRBD1
CASSLVGTGSETQYF
TGTGCCAGCAGCTTGGTCGGGACAGGGTCGGAGACCCAGTACTTC
>TRBV9|TRBJ2-2|-|-
CASSVAGAVTGELFF
TGTGCCAGCAGCGTAGCAGGGGCCGTTACCGGGGAGCTGTTTTTT
>TRBV19|TRBJ1-1|few|-
CASSRFFIRGGNTEAFF
TGTGCCAGTAGTAGATTCTTTATCCGGGGTGGGAACACTGAAGCTTTCTTT
>TRBV18|TRBJ2-5|-|-
CASSPNPQAQETQYF
TGTGCCAGCTCACCAAATCCTCAGGCGCAAGAGACCCAGTACTTC
>TRBV2|TRBJ1-3|-|-
CASSADVGSGNTIYF
TGTGCCAGCTCCGCGGATGTGGGCTCTGGAAACACCATATATTTT
>TRBV7-3|TRBJ1-6|-|TRBD1
CASSLGGQGGSPLHF
TGTGCCAGCAGCTTAGGCGGACAGGGCGGTTCACCCCTCCACTTT
>TRBV7-8|TRBJ2-3|-|-
CASTPQGTSTDTQYF
TGTGCCAGCACCCCACAGGGCACGAGCACAGATACGCAGTATTTT
>TRBV7-6|TRBJ2-7|-|TRBD2
CASSLRQGRDSYEQYF
TGTGCCAGCAGCCTCCGACAAGGGAGGGACTCCTACGAGCAGTACTTC
>TRBV7-9|TRBJ2-3|-|-
CASSLAGQTDTQYF
TGTGCCAGCAGCTTAGCAGGCCAGACAGATACGCAGTATTTT
>TRBV4-1|TRBJ2-1|few|-
CASSPYEGEDYNEQFF
TGCGCCAGCAGCCCATACGAGGGGGAGGATTACAATGAGCAGTTCTTC
>TRBV5-6|TRBJ1-1|once|-
CASSRGGGDAFF
TGTGCCAGCAGCAGGGGTGGTGGGGACGCTTTCTTT
>TRBV18|TRBJ1-1|-|-
CASSPTPQGTTEAFF
TGTGCCAGCTCACCAACGCCTCAGGGGACCACTGAAGCTTTCTTT
>TRBV9|TRBJ2-1|-|-
CASSVAPPDSLLQISYNEQFF
TGTGCCAGCAGCGTAGCCCCACCCGACTCTTTACTCCAAATCTCCTACAATGAGCAGTTCTTC
>TRBV7-3|TRBJ1-2|-|TRBD1
CASSLEGAKGYTF
TGTGCCAGCAGCTTAGAGGGGGCGAAAGGCTACACCTTC
>TRBV5-4|TRBJ2-3|-|-
CASSFLAASTDTQYF
TGTGCCAGCAGCTTTTTAGCGGCTAGCACAGATACGCAGTATTTT
>TRBV6-4|TRBJ2-2|-|-
CASSGQSNTGELFF
TGTGCCAGCAGTGGACAGTCGAACACCGGGGAGCTGTTTTTT